The 4 T cell receptor beta chains below come from one sample, sequenced in a study of OX40 agonist ivuxolimab in advanced cancers. Method: immunoSEQ multiplex PCR; TCRdb's copy keeps in-frame clones and lacks some. The table records some 100,000 clones, around four fifths of them present only once. Here the sequenced sample was CD4+ or CD8+ T cells sorted from blood, taken in a trial of the OX40 agonist ivuxolimab. The receptor set was obtained from an adult with an advanced solid tumor such as melanoma, head and neck, liver or kidney cancer.

The chain joins TRBV19 to TRBJ2-3; TRBD2 aligns across 8 bases. This CDR3 has 16 amino acids. V was clipped by 5 bases and J by 0 bases; unmatched bases: 7. Germline V lookup: CDR1 LNHDA, CDR2 SQIVND (reference sequence). CDR3 sequence: CASSFRGGPSTDTQYF. The CDR3 DNA reads as TGTGCCAGTAGTTTTCGCGGGGGGCCGAGCACAGATACGCAGTATTTT.

To note about this clone: Distinct nucleotide sequences in the sample also encode this CDR3. This rearrangement joins TRBV4-1 to TRBJ1-4; weak D call: TRBD1 (5 bases). Trimming shortened V by 1 base and J by 5 bases, and 20 bases separated the two germline ends. There are 18 residues in the CDR3. Germline V CDR1 and CDR2: MGHRA, YSYEKL. This CDR3 is CASSQVRGGLVRNEKLFF. The CDR3 nucleotides are TGCGCCAGCAGCCAAGTCCGTGGGGGTTTGGTTAGGAATGAAAAACTGTTTTTT.

This clone is a singleton in its sample. The V call is TRBV2, the J call TRBJ2-1, with D hard to call. V shed 2 bases and J shed 10 bases, with 9 bases lying between them. CDR1 SNHLY and CDR2 FYNNEI come from the germline V gene. This CDR3 is built from 12 residues. CDR3 sequence reads: CASSEKEIEQFF. DNA for the CDR3: TGTGCCAGCAGTGAAAAAGAAATAGAGCAGTTCTTC.

The rearrangement joins TRBV28 to TRBJ2-7; perhaps TRBD1 as D (5 bases). V lost 1 base to trimming and J lost 0 bases, with 10 bases between them. Germline CDR1 MDHEN, CDR2 SYDVKM. CDR3 size: 15 residues. The CDR3 region is CASSLSPDSSYEQYF. The CDR3 DNA follows: TGTGCCAGCAGTTTATCTCCAGACAGCTCCTACGAGCAGTACTTC.